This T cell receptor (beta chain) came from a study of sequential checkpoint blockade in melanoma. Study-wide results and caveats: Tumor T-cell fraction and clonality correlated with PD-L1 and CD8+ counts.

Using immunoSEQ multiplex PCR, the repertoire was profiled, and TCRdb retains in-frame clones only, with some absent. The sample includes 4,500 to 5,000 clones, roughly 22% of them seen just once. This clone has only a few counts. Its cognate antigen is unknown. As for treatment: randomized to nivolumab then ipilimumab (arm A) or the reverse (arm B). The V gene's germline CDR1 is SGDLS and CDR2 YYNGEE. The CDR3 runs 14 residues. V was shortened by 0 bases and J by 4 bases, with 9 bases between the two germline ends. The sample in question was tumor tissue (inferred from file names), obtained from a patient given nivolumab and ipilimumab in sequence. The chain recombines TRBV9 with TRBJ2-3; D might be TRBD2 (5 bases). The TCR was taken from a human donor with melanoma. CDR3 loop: CASSVDGKSDTQYF. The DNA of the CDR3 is TGTGCCAGCAGCGTAGACGGGAAATCAGATACGCAGTATTTT.